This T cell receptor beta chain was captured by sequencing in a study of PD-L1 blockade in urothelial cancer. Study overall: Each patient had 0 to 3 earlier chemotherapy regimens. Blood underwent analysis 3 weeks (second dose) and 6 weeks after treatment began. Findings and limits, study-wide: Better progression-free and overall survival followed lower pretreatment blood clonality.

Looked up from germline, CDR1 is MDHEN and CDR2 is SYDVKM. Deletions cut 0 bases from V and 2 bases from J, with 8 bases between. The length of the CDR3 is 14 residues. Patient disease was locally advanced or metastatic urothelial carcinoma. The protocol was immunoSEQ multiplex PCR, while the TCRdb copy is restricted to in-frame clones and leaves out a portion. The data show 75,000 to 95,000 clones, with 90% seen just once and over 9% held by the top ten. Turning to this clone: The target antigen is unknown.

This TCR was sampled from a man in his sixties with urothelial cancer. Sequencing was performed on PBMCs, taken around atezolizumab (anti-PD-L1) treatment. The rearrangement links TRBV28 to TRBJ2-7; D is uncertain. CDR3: CASSLWAAAYEQYF. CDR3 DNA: TGTGCCAGCAGTTTATGGGCGGCAGCCTACGAGCAGTACTTC.